A single sample gave rise to the 24 T cell receptor beta chains below, sequenced in a study of chemoradiotherapy in HPV16-positive cancers. Profiled with immunoSEQ multiplex PCR; TCRdb holds only in-frame clones, not every one. This table holds 15,000 to 20,000 clones, roughly 90% found once. This specimen was blood, taken from a patient who underwent chemoradiotherapy. The receptors stem from a human donor with HPV-associated anogenital cancer.

This clone was observed once. The chain employs TRBV7-9 and TRBJ2-3; D is unclear. The V and J ends lost 1 base and 9 bases respectively, with 8 bases between them. CDR1 is SEHNR and CDR2 is FQNEAQ in the germline V gene (reference sequence). The CDR3 runs 12 residues. CDR3 residues: CASSLEGSTQYF. The CDR3 coding sequence is TGTGCCAGCAGCTTAGAGGGTAGCACGCAGTATTTT.

The CDR3 sequence is CASTEPSTGELFF. For the CDR3, the DNA is TGTGCCAGCACGGAACCGAGCACCGGGGAGCTGTTTTTT. This chain connects TRBV6-5 to TRBJ2-2, with D hard to call. V was pared by 7 bases and J by 4 bases, with 10 bases between. Germline V lookup: CDR1 MNHEY, CDR2 SVGAGI. This CDR3 comprises 13 residues.

This clone was recorded only once. V gene TRBV27 combines with J gene TRBJ1-6; no clear D gene. The CDR3 runs to 15 residues. The V and J ends lost 8 bases and 0 bases respectively, with 11 bases between them. CDR1 is MNHEY and CDR2 is SMNVEV in the germline V gene (reference sequence). The CDR3 loop is CASAQGSSYNSPLHF. CDR3 in DNA: TGTGCCAGCGCTCAAGGTAGCTCCTATAATTCACCCCTCCACTTT.

V and J are TRBV13 and TRBJ1-1, with no clear D. The CDR3 sequence is 17 residues long. V was trimmed by 0 bases and J by 3 bases, leaving 17 bases between them. Germline CDR1 reads PRHDT; CDR2 reads FYEKMQ (reference sequence). The CDR3 protein is CASSLGGRTPGDTEAFF. CDR3 coding DNA: TGTGCCAGCAGCTTAGGGGGGAGGACCCCCGGGGACACTGAAGCTTTCTTT. The full variable domain, rest sourced from reference TRBV13 and TRBJ1-1, is AAGVIQSPRHLIKEKRETATLKCYPIPRHDTVYWYQQGPGQDPQFLISFYEKMQSDKGSIPDRFSAQQFSDYHSELNMSSLELGDSALYFCASSLGGRTPGDTEAFFGQGTRLTVV.

In this sample, this clone turned up once. The rearrangement joins TRBV19 to TRBJ2-7; D remains ambiguous. CDR3 length equals 13 residues. V lost 3 bases to trimming and J lost 2 bases, with 8 bases between them. Germline assignment: CDR1 LNHDA and CDR2 SQIVND (reference sequence). This chain's CDR3 is CASSIPGPYEQYF. The CDR3 nucleotides read TGTGCCAGTAGTATTCCAGGACCCTACGAGCAGTACTTC.

The chain employs TRBV27 and TRBJ2-1, with a tentative D call TRBD1 (5 bases). The germline V and J ends were trimmed by 7 bases and 4 bases, with 14 bases remaining between them. Germline V gives CDR1 MNHEY, CDR2 SMNVEV (reference sequence). The CDR3 runs 14 residues. In DNA, the CDR3 is TGTGCCAGCACCCGTGACAGACTTTACAATGAGCAGTTCTTC. Translation gives CASTRDRLYNEQFF.

V and J are TRBV5-4 and TRBJ1-1; D call uncertain. Trimming took off 5 bases at V and 8 bases at J, with 10 bases between the two ends. Germline V CDR1 and CDR2: SGHNT, YYREEE (reference sequence). The CDR3 has 11 amino acids. The CDR3 sequence: CASSSEFEAFF. In DNA, the CDR3 is TGTGCCAGCAGTTCAGAATTCGAAGCTTTCTTT.

The J gene is TRBJ1-6, the V gene TRBV2; 8 bases align to TRBD1. The CDR3 has 13 amino acids. J lost 6 bases, V lost 6 bases, and 1 base had no gene match. Germline CDR1 is SNHLY and CDR2 is FYNNEI. CDR3 coding DNA: TGTGCCAGCAGAGGACAGGGTAATTCACCCCTCCACTTT. Residues: CASRGQGNSPLHF.

The chain recombines TRBV27 with TRBJ2-3, with 7 bases lining up with TRBD2. This CDR3 contains 14 residues. CDR1 and CDR2 from the germline V gene are MNHEY and SMNVEV (reference sequence). V gave up 5 bases and J gave up 7 bases; unmatched junction bases: 9. The CDR3 DNA is TGTGCCAGCAGTCCGGCCGGGACTATTAATACGCAGTATTTT. Translated, it gives CASSPAGTINTQYF.

The chain joins TRBV7-8 to TRBJ1-1; 8 bases are a match to TRBD1. This CDR3 has 16 residues. CDR1 SGHVS and CDR2 FQNEAQ come from the germline V gene. The J segment lost 7 bases and the V segment lost 4 bases, leaving 14 bases of the junction unmatched. The CDR3 DNA reads as TGTGCCAGCAGCTCCGGACAGGGCCGGGGCCTAGGTGAAGCTTTCTTT. Translation: CASSSGQGRGLGEAFF.

The chain recombines TRBV6-1 with TRBJ1-1; no definite D call. The CDR3 sequence is 13 residues long. Trimming removed 7 bases from V and 3 bases from J, with 12 bases in between. Germline CDR1 and CDR2: MNHNS and SASEGT. CDR3 residues: CASITPGDTEAFF. The CDR3 DNA is TGTGCCAGCATCACGCCGGGTGACACTGAAGCTTTCTTT.

The J gene is TRBJ1-4, the V gene TRBV5-1, with D hard to call. V was clipped by 4 bases and J by 3 bases, with 7 bases between them. CDR1 is SGHRS and CDR2 is YFSETQ in the germline V gene. The CDR3 sequence is 13 residues long. DNA for the CDR3: TGCGCCAGCAGCCTCGACCCTAATGAAAAACTGTTTTTT. Encoded protein: CASSLDPNEKLFF.

This clone was counted between two and nine times. This chain links TRBV12-5 with TRBJ1-1; weak D call: TRBD1 (5 bases). Deletions cut 2 bases from V and 11 bases from J, with 15 bases between. The CDR3 covers 13 residues. Looked up from germline, CDR1 is LGHNT and CDR2 is FRNRAP. The CDR3 DNA reads as TGTGCTAGTGGTTTGCGGACCGGGACTGGGGCTTTCTTT. This gives the protein CASGLRTGTGAFF.

V usage is TRBV29-1 and J usage is TRBJ2-1, with D possibly matching TRBD1 (6 bases). V was trimmed by 3 bases and J by 7 bases, leaving 13 bases between them. This CDR3 region has 13 residues. CDR1 is SQVTM, CDR2 ANQGSEA, per germline. CDR3 DNA: TGCAGCGTTGATCGTGGTAGGGGGAATGAGCAGTTCTTC. It yields the protein CSVDRGRGNEQFF.

The chain links TRBV7-9 to TRBJ1-6; the D is unclear. The V end was cut by 7 bases, the J end by 6 bases, with 7 bases between. This CDR3 comprises 12 residues. In germline, CDR1 is SEHNR, CDR2 FQNEAQ (reference sequence). In DNA, the CDR3 is TGTGCCAGCACCCCCGGTAATTCACCCCTCCACTTT. Protein product: CASTPGNSPLHF.

The chain employs TRBV7-8 and TRBJ2-7; D remains ambiguous. This CDR3 region has 13 residues. Germline V lookup: CDR1 SGHVS, CDR2 FQNEAQ. Trimming took off 0 bases at V and 7 bases at J, with 10 bases between the two ends. CDR3 residues: CASSLASSGEQYF. Written as DNA, the CDR3 is TGTGCCAGCAGCTTAGCGTCTAGTGGAGAGCAGTACTTC.

The rearrangement joins TRBV30 to TRBJ2-3; TRBD2 agrees at 7 bases. V was clipped by 3 bases and J by 0 bases; unmatched bases: 6. CDR3 length: 15 amino acids. CDR1 GTSNPN and CDR2 SVGIG come from the germline V gene (reference sequence). The CDR3 coding sequence is TGTGCCTGGAGCTTCGCGGGGGTTAGCACAGATACGCAGTATTTT. Translated: CAWSFAGVSTDTQYF.

V and J are TRBV12-5 and TRBJ1-2; the D is unclear. CDR3 length: 21 amino acids. The V and J ends lost 7 bases and 5 bases respectively, with 38 bases between them. CDR1 is LGHNT, CDR2 FRNRAP, per germline. CDR3 amino acids: CASVNSAGEGGRRVVGYGYTF. Here the CDR3 DNA reads TGTGCTAGTGTCAATTCAGCGGGAGAGGGAGGGAGGAGGGTCGTAGGATATGGCTACACCTTC.

Worth noting for this clone: A read error may produce the germline difference seen at one junction end. The sample contains more than one DNA sequence encoding this CDR3. This chain joins TRBV30 and TRBJ1-5; 9 bases are shared with TRBD1. CDR1 and CDR2 from the germline V gene are GTSNPN and SVGIG (reference sequence). CDR3 size: 12 residues. CDR3 nucleotide sequence: TGCGCCTGGGACAGGGACGATCAGCCCCAGCATTTT. It specifies CAWDRDDQPQHF.

V gene TRBV7-6 combines with J gene TRBJ1-5; 7 bases are shared with TRBD1. CDR3 length equals 13 residues. Germline V gene data show CDR1 as SGHVS and CDR2 as FNYEAQ. The V and J ends lost 5 bases and 12 bases, in that order; junction bases with no gene match: 10. The CDR3 reads CASSTRTGASQHF. For the CDR3, the DNA is TGTGCCAGCAGCACCCGTACAGGGGCGAGCCAGCATTTT.

J is TRBJ1-1 and V is TRBV4-3; D is uncertain. V was clipped by 1 base and J by 7 bases, with 4 bases between them. The CDR3 covers 11 residues. Germline CDR1 is LGHNA and CDR2 is YSLEER. In DNA, the CDR3 is TGCGCCAGCAGCCAAGGTAGTGAAGCTTTCTTT. It specifies CASSQGSEAFF.

CDR3 sequence (DNA): TGCGCCAGCAGCCAAGATGAGGGTGAATCCTATGGCTACACCTTC. As protein: CASSQDEGESYGYTF. This chain joins TRBV4-3 and TRBJ1-2; the D is unclear. CDR1 and CDR2 from the germline V gene are LGHNA and YSLEER. V lost 0 bases and J lost 4, with 12 bases in between. The CDR3 has 15 amino acids.

Here the CDR3 DNA reads TGTGCCACCACCGGGACTAGCCCCCAAGAGACCCAGTACTTC. Its protein is CATTGTSPQETQYF. The chain carries TRBV15 and TRBJ2-5; 9 bases fit TRBD2. Germline values: CDR1 LNHNV, CDR2 YYDKDF (reference sequence). V gave up 7 bases and J gave up 1 base; unmatched junction bases: 4. The CDR3 covers 14 residues.

This clone was seen just once. This chain connects TRBV4-1 to TRBJ1-2, with no clear D. With 0 bases removed from V and 4 bases from J, the gap between germline ends came to 6 bases. Germline values: CDR1 MGHRA, CDR2 YSYEKL. The CDR3 is made up of 13 amino acids. CDR3 DNA sequence: TGCGCCAGCAGCCAAGATGAGCTCTATGGCTACACCTTC. This codes for CASSQDELYGYTF.